Below, one T cell receptor (beta chain) is given with its context. Its antigen remains unknown. CDR1 and CDR2 (germline): MNHEY, SMNVEV (reference sequence). There are 15 residues in the CDR3. Trimming removed 5 bases from V and 7 bases from J; junction bases left unmatched: 6. This record belongs to a study of cytomegalovirus exposure and HLA in healthy donors. General study points: As a later analysis showed, a missense DCLRE1C variant was linked to trimming of TCR beta V- and J-genes. Because they were indistinguishable, some V segments, including TRBV6-2 and TRBV6-3, were excluded.

At sampling all donors were nominally healthy, likely with unrecorded immune exposures. PCR involved 60 Vbeta and 13 Jbeta primers. Sequencing was performed with immunoSEQ multiplex PCR; in TCRdb, only in-frame clones are kept and a portion is missing. This table has around 150,000 clones, 65% to 85% appearing once. Material for sequencing was PBMCs. The TCR comes from a man aged 35 to 55 in good health and CMV-seropositive. This chain connects TRBV27 to TRBJ2-3, with 13 bases aligning to TRBD2. In DNA form, the CDR3 reads TGTGCCAGCAGTCCCGGGACTAGCGGGGAGAATACGCAGTATTTT. Encoded protein: CASSPGTSGENTQYF.